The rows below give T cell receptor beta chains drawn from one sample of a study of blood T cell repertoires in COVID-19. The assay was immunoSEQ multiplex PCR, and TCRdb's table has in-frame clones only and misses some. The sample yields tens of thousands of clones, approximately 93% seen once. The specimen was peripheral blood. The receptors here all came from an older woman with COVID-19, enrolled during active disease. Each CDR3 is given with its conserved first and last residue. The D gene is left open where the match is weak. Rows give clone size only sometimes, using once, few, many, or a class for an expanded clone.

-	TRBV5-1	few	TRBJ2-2	TGCGCCAGCAGCCGGGTGGAAGTGAACACCGGGGAGCTGTTTTTT	CASSRVEVNTGELFF
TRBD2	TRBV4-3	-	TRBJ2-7	TGCGCCAGCAGCCAAGAAGGTAGCGGGAATTCCGAGCAGTACTTC	CASSQEGSGNSEQYF
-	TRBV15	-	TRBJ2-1	TGTGCCACCAGTTCCGCGGGACCCATTTACAATGAGCAGTTCTTC	CATSSAGPIYNEQFF
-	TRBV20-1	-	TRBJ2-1	TGCAGTGCTAGTCGAGGGAGTGGTAATGAGCAGTTCTTC	CSASRGSGNEQFF
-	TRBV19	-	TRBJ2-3	TGTGCCAGTAGTCAGGGTAGCACAGATACGCAGTATTTT	CASSQGSTDTQYF
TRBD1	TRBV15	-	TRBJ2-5	TGTGCCACCAGCAGACGGGGACAGGGGCTGAAGACCCAGTACTTC	CATSRRGQGLKTQYF
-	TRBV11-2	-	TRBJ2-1	TGTGCCAGCAGCTCAAAGAGCTACAATGAGCAGTTCTTC	CASSSKSYNEQFF
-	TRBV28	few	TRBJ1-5	TGTGCCAGCAGTTTCCCCGGACAGATAATCACTAGCAATCAGCCCCAGCATTTT	CASSFPGQIITSNQPQHF
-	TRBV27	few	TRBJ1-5	TGTGCCAGCAGGCTATACAGCAATCAGCCCCAGCATTTT	CASRLYSNQPQHF
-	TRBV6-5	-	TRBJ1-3	TGTGCCAGCACTCCCACCCCGGACAGAAACACCATATATTTT	CASTPTPDRNTIYF
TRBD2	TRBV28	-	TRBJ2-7	TGTGCCAGCAGTTTGGCACCGAGCGGGAGAGAGTTCGAGCAGTACTTC	CASSLAPSGREFEQYF
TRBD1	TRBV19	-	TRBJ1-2	TGTGCCAGTAGTCGACAGGGAGCCAACTATGGCTACACCTTC	CASSRQGANYGYTF
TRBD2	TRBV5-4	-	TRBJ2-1	TGTGCCAGCAGCTTCGGTGAGAGCGGGAGGAAAGGCGAGCAGTTCTTC	CASSFGESGRKGEQFF
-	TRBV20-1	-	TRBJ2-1	TGCAGTCCGAGGACAGATGAGCAGTTCTTC	CSPRTDEQFF
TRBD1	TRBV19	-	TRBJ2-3	TGTGCCACCAGGGACAGGGGGTCAGATACGCAGTATTTT	CATRDRGSDTQYF
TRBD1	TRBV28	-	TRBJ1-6	TGTGCCAGCCGGCAGGGGGATAATTCACCCCTCCACTTT	CASRQGDNSPLHF
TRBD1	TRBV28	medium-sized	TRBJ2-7	TGTGCCAGCAGTTCCCTAGCCGGGACAGGGGCCTACGAGCAGTACTTC	CASSSLAGTGAYEQYF
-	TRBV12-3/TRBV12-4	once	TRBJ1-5	TGTGCCAGCAGTGTTGAGAATCAGCCCCAGCATTTT	CASSVENQPQHF
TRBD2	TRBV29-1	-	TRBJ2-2	TGCGCGTGCGGGAGTTTGGGCGGGGAGCTGTTTTTT	CACGSLGGELFF
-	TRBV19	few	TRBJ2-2	TGTGCCAGTAGTATAAGGGGCAGGGTCCCCGGGGAGCTGTTTTTT	CASSIRGRVPGELFF
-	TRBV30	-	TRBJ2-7	TGTGCCTGGAGTATCGGCGGTTCCTACGAGCAGTACTTC	CAWSIGGSYEQYF
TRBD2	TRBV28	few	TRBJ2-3	TGTGCCAGCAGTTTATCCGGGGGGGGCACAGATACGCAGTATTTT	CASSLSGGGTDTQYF
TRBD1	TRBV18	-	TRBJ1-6	TGTGCCAGCTCACTCGGGACAGCCAATTCACCCCTCCACTTT	CASSLGTANSPLHF
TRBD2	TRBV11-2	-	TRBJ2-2	TGTGCCAGCAGCGCCCGACTAGCGGATAACACCGGGGAGCTGTTTTTT	CASSARLADNTGELFF
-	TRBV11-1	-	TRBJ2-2	TGTGCCAGCAGCTCTCCGACAGGGAACACCGGGGAGCTGTTTTTT	CASSSPTGNTGELFF
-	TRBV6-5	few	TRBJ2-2	TGTGCCAGCGGGCGGGCAGGTCGCGGCACCGGGGAGCTGTTTTTT	CASGRAGRGTGELFF
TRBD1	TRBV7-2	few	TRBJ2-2	TGTGCCAGCAGCTGGGGACAGGGGAACACCGGGGAGCTGTTTTTT	CASSWGQGNTGELFF
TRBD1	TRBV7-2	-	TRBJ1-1	TGTGCCAGCAGCCCACAGGGGTGGGCGGACACTGAAGCTTTCTTT	CASSPQGWADTEAFF
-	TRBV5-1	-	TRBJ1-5	TGCGCCAGCAGCTCCACGGGGGTGGATCAGCCCCAGCATTTT	CASSSTGVDQPQHF
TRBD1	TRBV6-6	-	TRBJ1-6	TGTGCCAGCAGCTCGGACAGGCAGAATTCACCCCTCCACTTT	CASSSDRQNSPLHF
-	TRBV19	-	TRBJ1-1	TGTGCCAGCTGGGACAAAGCGCTGAACACTGAAGCTTTCTTT	CASWDKALNTEAFF
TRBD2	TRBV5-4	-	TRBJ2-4	TGTGCCAGCAGCGAACTAGCGGGAGGTCCCAACATTCAGTACTTC	CASSELAGGPNIQYF
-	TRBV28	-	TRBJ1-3	TGTGCCAGCAGTTTCGGGGGGAATGGAAACACCATATATTTT	CASSFGGNGNTIYF
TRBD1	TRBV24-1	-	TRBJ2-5	TGTGCCACCAGTGGCGCAGGACAGGGGAGGCAGACCCAGTACTTC	CATSGAGQGRQTQYF
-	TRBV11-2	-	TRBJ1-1	TGTGCCAGCAGCTTAATCAGGGTGAACACTGAAGCTTTCTTT	CASSLIRVNTEAFF
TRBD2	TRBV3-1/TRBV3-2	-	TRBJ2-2	TGTGCCAGCAATAGCGGGGTGAACACCGGGGAGCTGTTTTTT	CASNSGVNTGELFF
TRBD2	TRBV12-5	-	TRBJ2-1	TGTGCTAGTGGTTTGGCGCCCTGGCTTAGCGGGAGGGTCAATGAGCAGTTCTTC	CASGLAPWLSGRVNEQFF
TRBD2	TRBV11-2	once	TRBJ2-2	TGTGCCAGCAGCCCCCGACTAGCGGGAAAATCCGGGGAGCTGTTTTTT	CASSPRLAGKSGELFF
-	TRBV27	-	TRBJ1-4	TGTGCCAGCAGTTTATGGAGCGGGGGGCTAAATGAAAAACTGTTTTTT	CASSLWSGGLNEKLFF
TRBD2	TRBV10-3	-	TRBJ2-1	TGTGCCATCAGTGATACGGGAGGGGCCCCCAATGAGCAGTTCTTC	CAISDTGGAPNEQFF
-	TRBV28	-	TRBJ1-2	TGTGCCAGCACCCAGCGATTTAACTATGGCTACACCTTC	CASTQRFNYGYTF